This TCR beta chain was captured in a study of cytomegalovirus exposure and HLA in healthy donors. Study-level results: An analysis done earlier found most TCR beta V segments productive about 87% or about 30% of the time. A later analysis reported that several of the most significant clusters appeared to be linked to common viral pathogens, among them Epstein-Barr virus.

Remarks on this clone: Its target is unknown.

The primer mix had 60 Vbeta and 13 Jbeta primers. Some clones are missing from TCRdb's copy, which holds only in-frame ones; the method was immunoSEQ multiplex PCR. The sample has over 150,000 clones, roughly 79% seen once. The trim removed 6 bases at V and 0 bases at J, leaving 3 bases unmatched. CDR1 is MNHEY, CDR2 SVGAGI, per germline. The CDR3 runs 14 residues. What was sequenced was PBMCs. This sequence joins TRBV6-5 and TRBJ1-1, with TRBD1 identical over 8 bases. This TCR was sampled from a woman in her forties or fifties in good health and CMV-seronegative. In DNA form, the CDR3 reads TGTGCCAGCAGGGAGGGACAGGTGAACACTGAAGCTTTCTTT. It encodes CASREGQVNTEAFF.